These T cell receptor beta chains were read from a single sample in a study of CD8+CD57+ T cells in acquired aplastic anemia. TCRdb passed the reads through MiXCR, listing each CDR3 protein once. The table shows roughly 51,000 distinct CDR3 sequences, with approximately 78% occurring only once. The sequencing sample was made of sorted CD4+, CD8+, or CD8+CD57+ T cells (not recorded which) from PBMCs. Receptor source: a human donor in good health, serving as a control. Each CDR3 is given with its conserved first and last residue. Each record gives: CDR3 length, clone size, D gene, J gene, V gene, CDR3 DNA, CDR3 protein. D genes are given only for firm matches. Clone size is not always given. Where it is, it says once, few, many or a class for expanded clones.

>15|-|TRBD2|TRBJ2-5|TRBV7-2
TGTGCCAGCAGCCGACTAGCGGGGGGAGAGGAGACCCAGTACTTC
CASSRLAGGEETQYF
>15|medium-sized|-|TRBJ1-5|TRBV15
TGTGCCACCAGCACCTCGGGTAATAGCAATCAGCCCCAGCATTTT
CATSTSGNSNQPQHF
>14|-|-|TRBJ1-1|TRBV19
TGTGCCAGTAGAGCCGACAAGTACGACACTGAAGCTTTCTTT
CASRADKYDTEAFF
>14|-|-|TRBJ1-2|TRBV2
TGTGCCAGCAGTAGGCAGGGTAGCAGAGAAGGCTACACCTTC
CASSRQGSREGYTF
>17|many|TRBD2|TRBJ2-2|TRBV27
TGTGCCAGCCAAAACCGACTAGCGGGATCGAACACCGGGGAGCTGTTTTTT
CASQNRLAGSNTGELFF
>13|few|-|TRBJ2-3|TRBV10-3
TGTGCCATCAGTGAAGAACGGCCAGATACGCAGTATTTT
CAISEERPDTQYF
>13|-|-|TRBJ1-5|TRBV7-9
TGTGCCAGCAGCTTCCGCCGGGATCAGCCCCAGCATTTT
CASSFRRDQPQHF
>8|-|-|TRBJ1-5|TRBV7-6
TGTGCCAGCAGCCCGTGGCATTTT
CASSPWHF
>16|few|TRBD2|TRBJ2-5|TRBV29-1
TGCAGCGTTGAGAATTTGGGACTAGCAGGGCTAGAGACCCAGTACTTC
CSVENLGLAGLETQYF
>15|once|TRBD1|TRBJ1-1|TRBV7-6
TGTGCCAGCAGCTTAGTACTCGGGACAGGGTCTGAAGCTTTCTTT
CASSLVLGTGSEAFF
>15|-|TRBD2|TRBJ2-7|TRBV25-1
TGTGCCAGCAGTACATCCGCTAGCGGGGGTTACGAGCAGTACTTC
CASSTSASGGYEQYF
>14|-|-|TRBJ1-2|TRBV7-3
TGTGCCAGCAGTGTGGCAGGGACTAACTATGGCTACACCTTC
CASSVAGTNYGYTF
>14|few|-|TRBJ1-1|TRBV15
TGTGCCACCAGCAGAGATCTAAGGGTTACTGAAGCTTTCTTT
CATSRDLRVTEAFF
>11|-|-|TRBJ1-3|TRBV7-4
TGTGCCAGCAGCTCGGAGAACACCATATATTTT
CASSSENTIYF